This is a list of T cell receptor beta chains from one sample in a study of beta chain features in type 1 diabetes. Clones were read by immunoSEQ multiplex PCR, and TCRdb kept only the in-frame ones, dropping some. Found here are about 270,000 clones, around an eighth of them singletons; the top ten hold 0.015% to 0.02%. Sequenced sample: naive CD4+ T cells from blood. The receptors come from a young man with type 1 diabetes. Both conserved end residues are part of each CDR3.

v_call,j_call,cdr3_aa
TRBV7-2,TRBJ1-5,CASTKGQGSNQPQHF
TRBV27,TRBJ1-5,CASTNRGNQPQHF
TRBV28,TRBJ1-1,CASSLLAERTEAFF
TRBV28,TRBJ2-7,CASSLGVAGDIYEQYF
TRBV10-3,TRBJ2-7,CAISESTGSTLEQYF
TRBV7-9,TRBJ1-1,CASSLSRTEAFF
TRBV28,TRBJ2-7,CASSPSPGQAREQYF
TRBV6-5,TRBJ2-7,CASSFQQGLYEQYF
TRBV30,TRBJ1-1,CAWSVGGETEAFF
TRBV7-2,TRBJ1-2,CASSMGLSANYGYTF
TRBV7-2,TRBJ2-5,CASSLQTSGRSETQYF
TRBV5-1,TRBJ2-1,CASSLVAGGDNEQFF
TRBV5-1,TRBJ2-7,CASSLAMEYEQYF
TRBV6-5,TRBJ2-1,CASSKRAAYNEQFF
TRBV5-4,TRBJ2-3,CASGGGSTDTQYF
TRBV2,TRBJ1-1,CASSPRGGPEAFF
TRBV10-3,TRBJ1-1,CAISEPGGTEAFF
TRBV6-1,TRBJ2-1,CAIRDRAHNEQFF
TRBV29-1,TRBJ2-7,CSVGEGGYYEQYF
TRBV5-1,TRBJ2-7,CASSGNGGALGEQYF
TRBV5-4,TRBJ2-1,CASSSPSSANKSSYNEQFF
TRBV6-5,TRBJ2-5,CASSSPGKEGYF
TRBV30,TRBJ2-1,CAWSVLAGGPRGEQFF
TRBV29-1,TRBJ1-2,CSVESPQAGYGYTF
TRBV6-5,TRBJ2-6,CASSSSSGANVLTF
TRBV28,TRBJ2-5,CASRVTGFWETQYF
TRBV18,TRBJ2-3,CASSPSGSGTDTQYF
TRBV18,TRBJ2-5,CASSLRRTGETQYF
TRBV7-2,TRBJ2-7,CASSLWRVGYEQYF
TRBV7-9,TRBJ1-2,CASGTGYGYTF
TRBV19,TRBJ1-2,CASTDRGDYGYTF
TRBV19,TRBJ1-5,CASSRFWGDRQPQHF
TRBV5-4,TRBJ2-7,CASSPPSGTRYEQYF
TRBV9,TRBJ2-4,CASSVPPGGSYIQYF
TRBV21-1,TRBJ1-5,CASSMTGDDSNQPQHF
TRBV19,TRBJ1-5,CASRDSGVTQPQHF
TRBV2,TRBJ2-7,CASSGWDRGFYEQYF
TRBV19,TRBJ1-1,CASCNSLFMNTEAFF
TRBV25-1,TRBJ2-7,CASSERTTGLHF
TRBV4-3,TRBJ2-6,CASSQRQGRHNSSGANVLTF
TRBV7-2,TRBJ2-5,CASTLQDSQETQYF
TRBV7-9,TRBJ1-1,CASSSDGTENTEAFF
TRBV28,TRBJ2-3,CASSFLAGVTDTQYF
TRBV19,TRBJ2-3,CASSINRDTQYF
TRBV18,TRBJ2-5,CASSRPNRVEETQYF
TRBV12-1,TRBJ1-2,CASRTSPEVTYGYTF
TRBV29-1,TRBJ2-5,CSVGRELWGGETQYF
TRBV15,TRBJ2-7,CATSPQRGSAREQYF
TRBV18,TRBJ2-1,CASSADRITYNEQFF
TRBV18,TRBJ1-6,CASSPATSRLDSPLHF
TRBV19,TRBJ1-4,CASGDSSNEKLFF
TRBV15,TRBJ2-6,CATSRDKLQASGANVLTF